Each of the 29 T cell receptor beta chains below was sequenced from the same sample in a study of identical twins. TCRdb re-called the 5' RACE reads through MiXCR, storing one row per CDR3 protein. The sample records 240,000 or so distinct CDR3 sequences, 10% to 15% being singletons. These data also featured in a second study, about yellow fever vaccine responses in identical twins.

The material sequenced was memory (CD45RO+) T cells sorted from blood. The receptors originated from a young woman in good health.

This clonotype has at least ten counts. V gene TRBV3-1 combines with J gene TRBJ1-2; 8 nucleotides match TRBD1. J was trimmed by 7 bases and V by 11 bases; bases with no gene match: 9. This CDR3 region has 12 residues. The germline V gene has CDR1 LGHDT and CDR2 YNNKEL (reference sequence). Here the CDR3 reads CASQTGVSGYTF. The CDR3 bases are TGTGCCTCCCAGACAGGGGTTTCTGGCTACACCTTC. The full variable domain, in which reference TRBV3-1 and TRBJ1-2 provide the parts outside the CDR3, is DTAVSQTPKYLVTQMGNDKSIKCEQNLGHDTMYWYKQDSKKFLKIMFSYNNKELIINETVPNRFSPKSPDKAHLNLHINSLELGDSAVYFCASQTGVSGYTFGSGTRLTVV.

The V gene is TRBV11-2, the J gene TRBJ2-2, with D uncertain. The germline V and J ends were trimmed by 3 bases and 3 bases, with 11 bases remaining between them. Germline V gene data show CDR1 as SGHAT and CDR2 as FQNNGV. The CDR3 has 15 residues. The CDR3 bases are TGTGCCAGCAGCTTGGAGACACAATACACCGGGGAGCTGTTTTTT. Translated, it gives CASSLETQYTGELFF.

This clonotype has more than one count but fewer than ten. CDR3 region: CASSEDSSYNEQFF. The CDR3 DNA reads as TGTGCCAGCAGTGAGGACAGCTCCTACAATGAGCAGTTCTTC. V gene TRBV6-4 combines with J gene TRBJ2-1; tentatively, D is TRBD1 (6 bases). This CDR3 is 14 amino acids long. Germline-derived CDR1 and CDR2 are MRHNA and SNTAGT. Deletions cut 3 bases from V and 0 bases from J, with 6 bases between.

This clonotype has just a few counts. This sequence joins TRBV3-1 and TRBJ2-5; no firm D call. V was pared by 6 bases and J by 0 bases, with 5 bases between. Germline CDR1 is LGHDT and CDR2 is YNNKEL (reference sequence). The CDR3 sequence is 12 residues long. CDR3 sequence reads: CASRQNQETQYF. The DNA for the CDR3 is TGTGCCAGCAGGCAAAACCAAGAGACCCAGTACTTC.

This clonotype was detected only a few times. The V gene is TRBV18, the J gene TRBJ1-3; TRBD1 is a possible D gene (6 bases). The V and J ends lost 0 bases and 4 bases respectively, with 10 bases between them. The CDR3 totals 15 residues. The V gene's germline CDR1 is KGHSH and CDR2 LQKENI. In DNA form, the CDR3 reads TGTGCCAGCTCACCACCGGCAGGGACAGGAAACACCATATATTTT. As protein: CASSPPAGTGNTIYF.

The V call is TRBV20-1, the J call TRBJ2-1, with 10 bases aligning to TRBD2. Germline V gene data show CDR1 as DFQATT and CDR2 as SNEGSKA (reference sequence). V dropped 3 bases and J dropped 5; count of bases not matched to a gene: 4. CDR3 length: 14 residues. The CDR3, as DNA: TGCAGTGCTAGCCGGACTAGCGGAAACAATGAGCAGTTCTTC. Translated, it gives CSASRTSGNNEQFF.

This clonotype was seen a handful of times. The CDR3 reads CASSETPDTGELFF. The CDR3 bases are TGTGCCAGCAGTGAGACTCCCGACACCGGGGAGCTGTTTTTT. V and J are TRBV6-1 and TRBJ2-2, with D unresolved. V gave up 3 bases and J gave up 3 bases, with 8 bases separating them. The CDR3 is 14 amino acids. CDR1 is MNHNS, CDR2 SASEGT, per germline.

The rearrangement joins TRBV6-4 to TRBJ2-3; 8 nucleotides line up with TRBD2. This CDR3 is built from 14 residues. V was clipped by 3 bases and J by 7 bases; unmatched bases: 6. Germline V gene data show CDR1 as MRHNA and CDR2 as SNTAGT. CDR3 coding DNA: TGTGCCAGCAGTGAAAATAGCGGGGTTAATACGCAGTATTTT. This gives the protein CASSENSGVNTQYF.

The chain employs TRBV3-1 and TRBJ2-7, with D possibly matching TRBD1 (6 bases). V lost 4 bases and J lost 5, with 18 bases in between. Germline values: CDR1 LGHDT, CDR2 YNNKEL (reference sequence). This CDR3 is built from 15 residues. CDR3 sequence reads: CASSPPGQMRHEQYF. The CDR3 DNA is TGTGCCAGCAGCCCACCGGGACAAATGAGACACGAGCAGTACTTC.

The chain recombines TRBV19 with TRBJ2-7; either TRBD1 or TRBD2 may fit D (5 bases each). CDR1 is LNHDA and CDR2 is SQIVND in the germline V gene (reference sequence). Trimming removed 0 bases from V and 7 bases from J, with 10 bases in between. CDR3 length: 13 amino acids. The chain's CDR3 is CASSIDEWGEQYF. The CDR3 nucleotides are TGTGCCAGTAGTATAGACGAATGGGGGGAGCAGTACTTC.

V is TRBV9 and J is TRBJ2-3, with TRBD2 matching over 7 bases. V lost 1 base and J lost 1; bases outside the gene matches: 3. Per the germline V gene, CDR1 is SGDLS and CDR2 is YYNGEE. The CDR3 loop spans 15 amino acids. The CDR3 region is CASSVSSGGTDTQYF. The DNA of the CDR3 is TGTGCCAGCAGCGTAAGCAGCGGGGGCACAGATACGCAGTATTTT.

This chain links TRBV5-5 with TRBJ2-3; the match to TRBD2 covers 11 bases. In germline, CDR1 is SGHKS, CDR2 YYEKEE (reference sequence). V was pared by 4 bases and J by 7 bases, with 11 bases of the junction left unmatched. The CDR3 has 16 amino acids. CDR3 in amino acids: CASSPLTSGGRNTQYF. The CDR3 DNA sequence: TGTGCCAGCAGCCCTCTCACTAGCGGGGGAAGGAATACGCAGTATTTT.

This clonotype has only a few counts. DNA of the CDR3: TGTGCCAGCAGCTTATCCCCAGGGGTGAATGAGCAGTTCTTC. It translates to CASSLSPGVNEQFF. The chain is built from TRBV7-2 and TRBJ2-1, with a possible D match to TRBD1 (6 bases). V lost 2 bases to trimming and J lost 7 bases, with 12 bases between them. This CDR3 region has 14 residues. Germline assignment: CDR1 SGHTA and CDR2 FQGNSA.

This clonotype was counted many times. V gene TRBV29-1 combines with J gene TRBJ2-2; 8 bases agree with TRBD2. The trim removed 7 bases at V and 3 bases at J, leaving 7 bases unmatched. Germline CDR1 and CDR2: SQVTM and ANQGSEA. CDR3 length equals 14 residues. The CDR3 DNA reads as TGCAGCGCATCTAGCGGGTTGGACACCGGGGAGCTGTTTTTT. This gives the protein CSASSGLDTGELFF.

The DNA for the CDR3 is TGTGCCACTGCGAGAGCGGAGAGCTCCTACAATGAGCAGTTCTTC. Protein sequence: CATARAESSYNEQFF. This chain links TRBV7-9 with TRBJ2-1, with D maybe TRBD2 (5 bases). This CDR3 is 15 amino acids long. Trimming stripped 10 bases from V and 0 bases from J, with 16 bases between. The germline gives CDR1 SEHNR, CDR2 FQNEAQ (reference sequence).

This clonotype was detected many times. CDR3 DNA sequence: TGCGCCAGCAGCTCCGACAGTTTCTCTGGAAACACCATATATTTT. Protein sequence: CASSSDSFSGNTIYF. The J gene is TRBJ1-3, the V gene TRBV5-1; maybe TRBD1 (5 bases). V was shortened by 3 bases and J by 0 bases, with 10 bases between the two germline ends. This CDR3 has 15 amino acids. The germline V gene has CDR1 SGHRS and CDR2 YFSETQ.

The chain links TRBV28 to TRBJ1-5; unclear D gene. CDR3 length equals 12 residues. Trimming cost V 7 bases and J 7 bases, with 11 bases left between them. Looked up from germline, CDR1 is MDHEN and CDR2 is SYDVKM. Here the CDR3 reads CASKSSGQPQHF. The DNA for the CDR3 is TGTGCCAGCAAAAGCTCAGGCCAGCCCCAGCATTTT.

In its sample, this clonotype was seen many times. This chain links TRBV6-5 with TRBJ2-7; D unresolved. CDR1 is MNHEY and CDR2 is SVGAGI in the germline V gene. Trimming removed 7 bases at V and 2 bases at J, with 12 bases between. The CDR3 loop spans 13 amino acids. This CDR3 is CASTKTATYEQYF. CDR3 in DNA: TGTGCCAGCACCAAGACTGCAACCTACGAGCAGTACTTC.

The V and J genes are TRBV7-8 and TRBJ1-5; TRBD1 agrees at 7 bases. This CDR3 is 15 amino acids long. Germline CDR1 SGHVS, CDR2 FQNEAQ. J gave up 3 bases and V 5 bases, and 7 bases lay outside the gene matches. Written as DNA, the CDR3 is TGTGCCAGCAGCCGGGGGGGACAGAACAATCAGCCCCAGCATTTT. Protein sequence: CASSRGGQNNQPQHF.

In its sample, this clonotype was seen many times. The chain carries TRBV29-1 and TRBJ2-5, with 8 nucleotides matching TRBD2. CDR1 and CDR2 (germline): SQVTM, ANQGSEA. The CDR3 totals 14 residues. After removal of 7 bases from V and 5 bases from J, the junction contained 12 bases not matched to a gene. CDR3: CSGGPPGRDETQYF. The CDR3 DNA sequence: TGCAGCGGTGGGCCCCCCGGGAGGGATGAGACCCAGTACTTC.

The chain recombines TRBV3-1 with TRBJ1-1; a weak D match, TRBD1 (5 bases). The CDR3 has 11 residues. V lost 1 base and J 8 bases, leaving 5 bases between the germline ends. Germline V lookup: CDR1 LGHDT, CDR2 YNNKEL (reference sequence). CDR3 coding DNA: TGTGCCAGCAGCCAAGCAGGGGAAGCTTTCTTT. It yields the protein CASSQAGEAFF.

This chain uses TRBV3-1 with TRBJ2-3, with 8 positions matching TRBD2. This CDR3 comprises 16 residues. V dropped 0 bases and J dropped 5; count of bases not matched to a gene: 7. The germline CDR1 and CDR2 sequences are LGHDT and YNNKEL (reference sequence). The chain's CDR3 is CASSQDLAGWGDTQYF. The DNA of the CDR3 is TGTGCCAGCAGCCAAGATTTAGCGGGATGGGGAGATACGCAGTATTTT.

This clonotype was observed many times. The chain joins TRBV6-5 to TRBJ1-5; 8 bases fit TRBD1. The CDR3 has 14 residues. V lost 6 bases and J lost 5; bases outside the gene matches: 6. In germline, CDR1 is MNHEY, CDR2 SVGAGI. The CDR3 protein is CASSPRQGYQPQHF. In DNA form, the CDR3 reads TGTGCCAGCAGCCCTCGACAGGGGTATCAGCCCCAGCATTTT.

This clonotype was observed at least ten times. The rearrangement links TRBV10-3 to TRBJ2-3; possible D gene TRBD1, 6 bases. The CDR3 length is 13 residues. Per germline, CDR1 ENHRY and CDR2 SYGVKD. The V end was cut by 10 bases, the J end by 4 bases, with 15 bases between. The CDR3 sequence: CATQDSFADTQYF. The CDR3 DNA reads as TGTGCCACCCAGGACAGCTTCGCAGATACGCAGTATTTT.

This clonotype was observed a handful of times. CDR3 region: CASSLDAGTDTQYF. The DNA of the CDR3 is TGTGCCAGCAGCTTGGATGCGGGGACAGATACGCAGTATTTT. The chain has TRBV5-6 and TRBJ2-3, with a weak D call TRBD2 (6 bases). With 0 bases removed from V and 3 bases from J, the gap between germline ends came to 8 bases. CDR1 is SGHDT and CDR2 is YYEEEE in the germline V gene. This CDR3 has 14 residues.

This clonotype was detected a few times. The chain is built from TRBV6-1 and TRBJ2-7; D is undetermined. The V gene lost 6 bases and the J gene lost 0 bases, with 15 bases spanning the gap. The CDR3 runs 15 residues. CDR1 and CDR2 from the germline V gene are MNHNS and SASEGT. CDR3 DNA: TGTGCCAGCAGCAAAACCCCCCGGGTCTCCTACGAGCAGTACTTC. Its protein product is CASSKTPRVSYEQYF.

This rearrangement joins TRBV5-1 to TRBJ1-1; D unresolved. The CDR3 is 13 amino acids. V was pared by 4 bases and J by 4 bases, with 11 bases between. Germline loops: CDR1 SGHRS, CDR2 YFSETQ. DNA of the CDR3: TGCGCCAGCAGCCCCATCAGAGGCACTGAAGCTTTCTTT. Protein product: CASSPIRGTEAFF.

This clonotype was detected many times. The chain has TRBV5-6 and TRBJ1-5; D gene uncertain. Germline V CDR1 and CDR2: SGHDT, YYEEEE. CDR3 length: 13 residues. V lost 4 bases, J lost 0 bases, and 5 bases lay in between. The chain's CDR3 is CASSRDSNQPQHF. For the CDR3, the DNA is TGTGCCAGCAGCCGGGATAGCAATCAGCCCCAGCATTTT.

In DNA form, the CDR3 reads TGTGCCAGCAGTCCATCGGGGGGCCAACAGCCCCAGCATTTT. It translates to CASSPSGGQQPQHF. The chain carries TRBV12-3 or TRBV12-4 and TRBJ1-5, with a tentative D call TRBD1 (6 bases). CDR3 length: 14 amino acids. The V and J ends lost 5 bases and 7 bases respectively, with 15 bases between them.